Below, one T cell receptor beta chain is given with its context. The target antigen is unknown. Measured with immunoSEQ multiplex PCR; TCRdb has only the in-frame clones, and not every one. The sample lists approximately 840,000 clones, about 96% occurring once. This entry belongs to a study of shared clonotypes between healthy human individuals. Study in general: The people who gave samples were a couple of women and a few men aged 18 to 49. Study observations and caveats: Specimens sampled were limited to blood, with tissue repertoires likely differing.

Germline CDR1 is SGHDT and CDR2 is YYEEEE. This CDR3 contains 14 residues. Trimming left V 0 bases short and J 0 bases short, with 7 bases between. Terminally differentiated effector memory CD45RA+ cells were excluded from the naive CD8 cells, which were CD45RO-negative and positively selected for CCR7. The clonotype comes from a man between 25 and 39 years old in good health. Sequencing was carried out using naive CD8+ T cells sorted from blood. The chain is built from TRBV5-6 and TRBJ2-7, with no clear D. Here the CDR3 reads CASSLGVYSYEQYF. CDR3 DNA sequence: TGTGCCAGCAGCTTGGGGGTTTACTCCTACGAGCAGTACTTC.